A selection of T cell receptor beta chains follows, all from one sample in a study of radiation and T cells in renal cell carcinoma. Using immunoSEQ multiplex PCR, the repertoire was profiled, and TCRdb retains in-frame clones only, with some absent. The sample comprises 15,000 to 20,000 clones, roughly 58% of which are singletons, and 12% rests with the top ten. The sample here was tumor tissue, taken from a patient whose treatment included radiotherapy and nephrectomy. These receptors were obtained from a man aged 45 to 65 with renal cell carcinoma. Each CDR3 is given with its conserved first and last residue. The D gene is left open where the match is weak. Size is omitted from some rows. Given values are once, few, many or a class for expanded clones.

>medium-sized|TRBV7-6|TRBJ2-5|TRBD2
CASSPGLDPQETQYF
TGTGCCAGCAGCCCCGGACTAGATCCCCAAGAGACCCAGTACTTC
>-|TRBV29-1|TRBJ2-2|TRBD2
CSVERGTRTGELFF
TGCAGCGTTGAGCGGGGGACCCGGACCGGGGAGCTGTTTTTT
>-|TRBV30|TRBJ1-6|-
CAWSLAAMGPLHF
TGTGCCTGGAGTCTTGCCGCGATGGGGCCCCTCCACTTT
>few|TRBV30|TRBJ2-1|-
CAWRNFNNEQFF
TGTGCCTGGAGGAACTTCAACAATGAGCAGTTCTTC
>-|TRBV2|TRBJ2-7|-
CASSRGDVYEQYF
TGTGCCAGCAGTAGGGGCGATGTCTACGAGCAGTACTTC
>many|TRBV11-3|TRBJ2-3|-
CASSLLSPGERTDTQYF
TGTGCCAGCAGCTTGCTTAGCCCGGGAGAACGCACAGATACGCAGTATTTT
>-|TRBV6-5|TRBJ1-5|-
CASRGSYRVDQPQHF
TGTGCCAGCAGGGGATCCTACAGGGTAGATCAGCCCCAGCATTTT
>few|TRBV5-5|TRBJ1-4|TRBD1
CASSTNRGLNEKLFF
TGTGCCAGCAGCACCAACAGGGGGCTTAATGAAAAACTGTTTTTT
>few|TRBV2|TRBJ2-3|-
CASTEWDTQYF
TGTGCCAGCACTGAGTGGGATACGCAGTATTTT
>-|TRBV5-8|TRBJ1-5|TRBD1
CASSSPGTGVPNQPQHF
TGTGCCAGCAGCTCGCCCGGGACAGGGGTACCCAATCAGCCCCAGCATTTT
>-|TRBV19|TRBJ1-5|-
CASSSSGVSNQPQHF
TGTGCCAGTAGTAGCTCAGGGGTAAGCAATCAGCCCCAGCATTTT
>-|TRBV4-3|TRBJ1-1|-
CASRSDQTTEAFF
TGCGCCAGCAGATCGGACCAGACCACTGAAGCTTTCTTT
>-|TRBV7-9|TRBJ2-1|TRBD2
CASSLSLAGSLQQGFF
TGTGCCAGCAGCTTATCCTTAGCGGGGAGCCTCCAGCAGGGGTTCTTC
>-|TRBV6-6|TRBJ2-5|TRBD1
CASSYGTGRYRTQYF
TGTGCCAGCAGTTACGGGACAGGGAGGTATCGGACCCAGTACTTC
>-|TRBV10-1|TRBJ2-5|-
CASSPGTNVQETQYF
TGCGCCAGCAGCCCCGGGACCAACGTCCAAGAGACCCAGTACTTC
>-|TRBV7-3|TRBJ2-2|TRBD1
CASSSGTANTGELFF
TGTGCCAGCAGCTCCGGGACAGCGAACACCGGGGAGCTGTTTTTT
>few|TRBV19|TRBJ1-2|TRBD1
CASKTGNHGYTF
TGTGCCAGTAAGACAGGGAATCATGGCTACACCTTC
>-|TRBV7-2|TRBJ2-5|TRBD2
CASSPSGGGTGTTQYF
TGTGCCAGCAGCCCTAGCGGGGGTGGAACCGGAACGACCCAGTACTTC
>few|TRBV6-5|TRBJ1-2|-
CASSYAGSYGYTF
TGTGCCAGCAGTTACGCGGGCAGCTATGGCTACACCTTC
>-|TRBV7-2|TRBJ1-1|-
CASSRGRNTEAFF
TGTGCCAGCAGCCGAGGACGGAACACTGAAGCTTTCTTT
>-|TRBV28|TRBJ1-2|-
CASSLWGGGYTF
TGTGCCAGCAGTTTGTGGGGTGGGGGCTACACCTTC
>-|TRBV5-1|TRBJ1-2|TRBD1
CASSPGQSPDGYTF
TGCGCCAGCAGCCCGGGACAGTCCCCAGATGGCTACACCTTC
>-|TRBV7-2|TRBJ1-6|-
CASSLEIRAGRTPLHF
TGTGCCAGCAGCTTAGAGATCCGGGCAGGGCGAACACCCCTCCACTTT
>few|TRBV29-1|TRBJ1-5|-
CSVGEFSNQPQHF
TGCAGCGTTGGGGAGTTTAGCAATCAGCCCCAGCATTTT
>-|TRBV4-1|TRBJ1-2|-
CASSQEETVHYGYTF
TGCGCCAGCAGCCAAGAGGAAACAGTGCACTATGGCTACACCTTC
>-|TRBV13|TRBJ2-7|-
CASSLEGGQYEQYF
TGTGCCAGCAGCTTAGAAGGGGGTCAGTACGAGCAGTACTTC
>-|TRBV6-1|TRBJ2-7|-
CASREMYEQYF
TGTGCCAGCAGGGAAATGTACGAGCAGTACTTC
>-|TRBV7-6|TRBJ1-2|-
CASSLDRGPYGYTF
TGTGCCAGCAGCTTAGACCGGGGGCCCTATGGCTACACCTTC
>-|TRBV11-2|TRBJ1-3|-
CASSLYWSSGNTIYF
TGTGCCAGCAGCTTATACTGGAGTTCTGGAAACACCATATATTTT
>-|TRBV4-1|TRBJ2-7|-
CASSLDRSSYEQYF
TGCGCCAGCAGCCTCGACAGGAGCTCCTACGAGCAGTACTTC
>medium-sized|TRBV5-4|TRBJ1-2|-
CASTENQINYGYTF
TGTGCCAGCACCGAAAACCAGATTAACTATGGCTACACCTTC
>-|TRBV27|TRBJ1-1|-
CASINRAGTEAFF
TGTGCCAGCATCAACAGGGCGGGGACTGAAGCTTTCTTT
>-|TRBV29-1|TRBJ2-3|-
CSVEGYTGVGTDTQYF
TGCAGCGTTGAAGGATATACGGGAGTGGGCACAGATACGCAGTATTTT
>few|TRBV4-1|TRBJ1-1|-
CASSPKEGGTEAFF
TGCGCCAGCAGCCCAAAAGAGGGGGGGACTGAAGCTTTCTTT
>-|TRBV7-9|TRBJ2-5|-
CASSLLQIQETQYF
TGTGCCAGCAGCTTATTACAGATCCAAGAGACCCAGTACTTC
>-|TRBV27|TRBJ1-2|TRBD1
CASSGGQGVFGYTF
TGTGCCAGCAGTGGAGGACAGGGGGTGTTTGGCTACACCTTC
>-|TRBV6-5|TRBJ2-7|-
CAVLSDSPYEQYF
TGTGCCGTGCTCTCGGACAGCCCCTACGAGCAGTACTTC
>few|TRBV30|TRBJ2-2|-
CAWSVEDAAVPLSGELFF
-
>-|TRBV29-1|TRBJ2-7|TRBD2
CSVDAASGSFEQYF
TGCAGCGTTGACGCGGCTAGCGGGAGTTTCGAGCAGTACTTC
>-|TRBV29-1|TRBJ2-7|-
CSALTGPTYEQYF
TGCAGCGCTTTGACAGGACCCACCTACGAGCAGTACTTC
>many|TRBV30|TRBJ2-3|-
CAWSDRDTFTDTQYF
TGTGCCTGGAGTGACCGGGACACTTTCACAGATACGCAGTATTTT
>-|TRBV7-9|TRBJ2-3|TRBD1
CASSRGRDTQYF
TGTGCCAGCAGCAGGGGGCGGGATACGCAGTATTTT
>-|TRBV9|TRBJ2-6|-
CASSAYSGANVLTF
TGTGCCAGCAGCGCTTACTCTGGGGCCAACGTCCTGACTTTC
>-|TRBV6-1|TRBJ1-2|-
CASSEFPGAPYGYTF
TGTGCCAGCAGTGAATTTCCAGGGGCCCCCTATGGCTACACCTTC
>-|TRBV2|TRBJ2-7|TRBD2
CASNEGLAGHEQYF
TGTGCCAGCAATGAAGGACTAGCGGGGCACGAGCAGTACTTC
>-|TRBV29-1|TRBJ2-1|-
CSVEVWGPNEQFF
TGCAGCGTTGAAGTGTGGGGGCCCAATGAGCAGTTCTTC
>-|TRBV18|TRBJ2-3|-
CASSGDETSTDTQYF
TGTGCCAGCTCGGGGGACGAGACTAGCACAGATACGCAGTATTTT
>-|TRBV6-5|TRBJ1-6|-
CASWTGNYNSPLHF
TGTGCCTCCTGGACGGGAAACTATAATTCACCCCTCCACTTT
>few|TRBV7-8|TRBJ2-5|TRBD2
CASSLRGSGSSETQYF
TGTGCCAGCAGCTTAAGGGGTAGCGGGAGTTCGGAGACCCAGTACTTC
>-|TRBV4-3|TRBJ1-1|-
CASSQDLPWGREGEDTEAFF
TGCGCCAGCAGCCAAGATCTACCATGGGGCAGGGAGGGGGAAGACACTGAAGCTTTCTTT
>-|TRBV2|TRBJ2-7|-
CASSPQIRYEQYF
TGTGCCAGCAGTCCACAGATACGTTACGAGCAGTACTTC
>-|TRBV6-6|TRBJ2-7|TRBD1
CASSLAGTGAEQYF
TGTGCCAGCAGCTTAGCCGGGACAGGTGCCGAGCAGTACTTC
>-|TRBV29-1|TRBJ2-5|TRBD1
CSGGDRVTETQYF
TGCAGCGGGGGGGACAGGGTTACCGAGACCCAGTACTTC
>few|TRBV6-5|TRBJ1-4|TRBD1
CASSWAGQGNEKLFF
TGTGCCAGCAGTTGGGCGGGACAGGGTAATGAAAAACTGTTTTTT
>-|TRBV30|TRBJ2-7|TRBD1
CAWRAGTGSDEQYF
TGTGCCTGGAGAGCCGGGACAGGGAGCGACGAGCAGTACTTC